The 4 T cell receptor beta chains given below trace back to one sample, sequenced in a study of shared clonotypes between healthy human individuals. Some clones are missing from TCRdb's copy, which holds only in-frame ones; the method was immunoSEQ multiplex PCR. The profile shows about 2 million clones, 95% of them singletons. The sequencing input was naive CD4+ T cells sorted from blood. Described subset: CD45RA+ positively selected. The receptors originated from a man younger than 35 in good health.

To note about this clone: Distinct nucleotide sequences in the sample also encode this CDR3. The V and J genes are TRBV5-1 and TRBJ2-7; TRBD2 agrees at 7 bases. V lost 0 bases and J lost 0; bases outside the gene matches: 0. CDR1 and CDR2 from the germline V gene are SGHRS and YFSETQ. The CDR3 length is 14 residues. The CDR3 nucleotides read TGCGCCAGCAGCTTGGAGCGGGGCTCCTACGAGCAGTACTTC. Translating gives CASSLERGSYEQYF.

The chain couples TRBV9 to TRBJ1-1; D remains ambiguous. V was trimmed by 0 bases and J by 0 bases, leaving 9 bases between them. The CDR3 totals 15 residues. Germline V lookup: CDR1 SGDLS, CDR2 YYNGEE. CDR3 protein: CASSVGTDLNTEAFF. The DNA for the CDR3 is TGTGCCAGCAGCGTAGGAACGGACTTGAACACTGAAGCTTTCTTT.

The V and J genes are TRBV7-3 and TRBJ1-6; perhaps TRBD1 as D (6 bases). Trimming cost V 5 bases and J 4 bases, with 9 bases left between them. CDR1 is SGHTA and CDR2 is FQGTGA in the germline V gene. This CDR3 spans 14 amino acids. The CDR3 coding sequence is TGTGCCAGCAGCGTACAGGGTTATAATTCACCCCTCCACTTT. Encoded protein: CASSVQGYNSPLHF.

V and J are TRBV28 and TRBJ1-1; D is unclear. Trimming cost V 6 bases and J 2 bases, with 10 bases left between them. Germline V gene sequence: CDR1 MDHEN, CDR2 SYDVKM. There are 13 residues in the CDR3. In DNA form, the CDR3 reads TGTGCCAGCAGCCTTCAGCTAAACACTGAAGCTTTCTTT. This translates into CASSLQLNTEAFF. The full variable domain, completed using reference TRBV28 and TRBJ1-1, is DVKVTQSSRYLVKRTGEKVFLECVQDMDHENMFWYRQDPGLGLRLIYFSYDVKMKEKGDIPEGYSVSREKKERFSLILESASTNQTSMYLCASSLQLNTEAFFGQGTRLTVV.